Following are 22 T cell receptor beta chains from one sample sequenced in a study of T-cell memory formation after mild COVID-19. MiXCR, applied by TCRdb to the 5' RACE reads, yields one record per CDR3 protein. The data contain hundreds of thousands of distinct CDR3 sequences, roughly 20% of them singletons. The sequenced sample consisted of PBMCs or a T cell subset sorted from them (not recorded which). These receptors were taken from an adult woman who had mild COVID-19 (a few samples of this study predate the infection). Cell type and time point are not known.

The chain joins TRBV20-1 to TRBJ2-5, with 7 bases lining up with TRBD2. V shed 5 bases, J shed 0 bases, and the junction held 18 bases outside the gene matches. Germline V lookup: CDR1 DFQATT, CDR2 SNEGSKA (reference sequence). This CDR3 is built from 18 residues. CDR3 in DNA: TGCAGTGCTGAATCTTCCGGGGGGACCAGAAAATACCAAGAGACCCAGTACTTC. This codes for CSAESSGGTRKYQETQYF.

The V call is TRBV27, the J call TRBJ1-2; no definite D call. The CDR3 totals 13 residues. Germline CDR1 MNHEY, CDR2 SMNVEV (reference sequence). V was trimmed by 5 bases and J by 2 bases, leaving 9 bases between them. CDR3 coding DNA: TGTGCCAGCAGTGTGACACCCAACTATGGCTACACCTTC. This encodes CASSVTPNYGYTF.

This clonotype has just a few counts. The rearrangement links TRBV3-1 to TRBJ1-6; D unresolved. The V gene's germline CDR1 is LGHDT and CDR2 YNNKEL (reference sequence). The V end was cut by 4 bases, the J end by 6 bases, with 13 bases between. The CDR3 runs to 15 residues. CDR3 DNA: TGTGCCAGCAGCCTTGAGCGGAGATCTAATTCACCCCTCCACTTT. As protein: CASSLERRSNSPLHF.

This clonotype was seen a few times. The chain uses TRBV4-2 and TRBJ2-5; 7 nucleotides align to TRBD1. The length of the CDR3 is 16 residues. The germline V gene encodes CDR1 LGHNA and CDR2 YNFKEQ. V dropped 5 bases and J dropped 2; count of bases not matched to a gene: 11. CDR3 protein: CASSKPYRGGQETQYF. The CDR3 DNA is TGTGCCAGCAGCAAACCTTACAGGGGTGGGCAAGAGACCCAGTACTTC.

This clonotype was picked up a small number of times. This chain joins TRBV24-1 and TRBJ2-1, with D possibly matching TRBD1 (5 bases). Germline V gives CDR1 KGHDR, CDR2 SFDVKD. V was pared by 0 bases and J by 9 bases, with 17 bases between. CDR3 length equals 16 residues. The CDR3 reads CATSDLDSSFWGEQFF. Written as DNA, the CDR3 is TGTGCCACCAGTGATTTGGACAGTTCTTTTTGGGGTGAGCAGTTCTTC.

Only a few counts were recorded for this clonotype. The chain recombines TRBV6-1 with TRBJ1-1, with D possibly matching TRBD1 (6 bases). Germline values: CDR1 MNHNS, CDR2 SASEGT. CDR3 length equals 14 residues. V was shortened by 2 bases and J by 5 bases, with 12 bases between the two germline ends. The CDR3 loop reads CASSEWFRGTEAFF. As DNA, the CDR3 is TGTGCCAGCAGTGAATGGTTTAGGGGGACTGAAGCTTTCTTT.

This clonotype was seen ten or more times. The chain links TRBV14 to TRBJ1-2, with TRBD1 matching over 7 bases. Trimming at V came to 3 bases and at J to 8 bases, leaving 6 bases not matched to a gene. The CDR3 sequence is 13 residues long. Germline assignment: CDR1 SGHDN and CDR2 FVKESK. The CDR3 nucleotides are TGTGCCAGCAGCCATGCGAGGGGGCACGGCTACACCTTC. It encodes CASSHARGHGYTF.

CDR3 sequence: CASSIILGFLGTEAFF. The CDR3 nucleotides read TGTGCCAGTAGTATAATTCTCGGATTCTTGGGCACTGAAGCTTTCTTT. V is TRBV19 and J is TRBJ1-1; D is uncertain. From germline, CDR1 is LNHDA and CDR2 SQIVND (reference sequence). This CDR3 is 16 amino acids long. V was cut by 2 bases and J by 4 bases, with 17 bases left in between.

This clonotype was seen only a few times. The chain joins TRBV12-3 or TRBV12-4 to TRBJ1-6; maybe TRBD1 (6 bases). The germline V and J ends were trimmed by 6 bases and 6 bases, with 18 bases remaining between them. The CDR3 is 16 amino acids. The CDR3 DNA reads TGTGCCAGCAGGCCCCGGGGGGGGCACGGTAATTCACCCCTCCACTTT. Translating gives CASRPRGGHGNSPLHF.

In this sample, this clonotype turned up a few times. The chain uses TRBV7-9 and TRBJ2-5, with D possibly TRBD2 on 7 matching bases. Trimming took off 5 bases at V and 1 base at J, with 14 bases between the two ends. Germline-derived CDR1 and CDR2 are SEHNR and FQNEAQ (reference sequence). The length of the CDR3 is 15 residues. DNA of the CDR3: TGTGCCAGCAGCCCCTCGGGGGGCCCCCAAGAGACCCAGTACTTC. This translates into CASSPSGGPQETQYF.

The rearrangement joins TRBV18 to TRBJ1-2; 7 bases are a match to TRBD1. The trim removed 5 bases at V and 6 bases at J, leaving 6 bases unmatched. CDR1 KGHSH and CDR2 LQKENI come from the germline V gene. The CDR3 runs 13 residues. The CDR3 DNA is TGTGCCAGCTCAGCCGACAGGGCTGATGGCTACACCTTC. Translation gives CASSADRADGYTF.

This clonotype appeared a few times. The V and J genes are TRBV4-1 and TRBJ2-7, with a weak D call TRBD2 (6 bases). This CDR3 contains 17 residues. V lost 0 bases and J lost 1, with 16 bases in between. Germline CDR1 MGHRA, CDR2 YSYEKL. DNA of the CDR3: TGCGCCAGCAGCCAAGATGCGGGGACCCATGTTTCCTACGAGCAGTACTTC. Protein: CASSQDAGTHVSYEQYF.

This clonotype has a handful of counts. The chain uses TRBV20-1 and TRBJ2-7; 7 nucleotides line up with TRBD1. Germline V gene sequence: CDR1 DFQATT, CDR2 SNEGSKA (reference sequence). The CDR3 runs 12 residues. The CDR3 loop is CTSGQASYEQYF. CDR3 nucleotides: TGCACCTCAGGACAGGCCTCCTACGAGCAGTACTTC.

This clonotype has just a few counts. The rearrangement links TRBV4-2 to TRBJ2-7; no reliable D call. Germline V gene sequence: CDR1 LGHNA, CDR2 YNFKEQ. The ends were cut back, 1 base at V and 9 bases at J, with 13 bases in the middle. The CDR3 spans 13 residues. The CDR3 sequence: CASSQGLSAPQYF. The CDR3 DNA reads TGTGCCAGCAGCCAAGGGTTGAGCGCCCCGCAGTACTTC.

This clonotype was recorded a few times. This rearrangement joins TRBV7-2 to TRBJ2-5, with 9 bases matching TRBD1. Germline CDR1 is SGHTA and CDR2 is FQGNSA. The CDR3 totals 19 residues. V lost 2 bases and J lost 4; bases outside the gene matches: 17. DNA of the CDR3: TGTGCCAGCAGCTTATTGGGTATTGGGGACAGGGTCCCCAGAGAGACCCAGTACTTC. Its protein product is CASSLLGIGDRVPRETQYF.

This clonotype was seen at least ten times. The chain recombines TRBV20-1 with TRBJ2-1, with D tentatively TRBD1 (5 bases). Trimming left V 3 bases short and J 7 bases short, with 13 bases between. Germline V gene sequence: CDR1 DFQATT, CDR2 SNEGSKA (reference sequence). The CDR3 runs 13 residues. CDR3 sequence (DNA): TGCAGTGCTAGTTACAGGCGTGGGAATGAGCAGTTCTTC. Encoded protein: CSASYRRGNEQFF.

This clonotype showed up just a few times. The J gene is TRBJ2-7, the V gene TRBV5-4, with TRBD2 identical over 7 bases. Germline V gene data show CDR1 as SGHNT and CDR2 as YYREEE (reference sequence). The CDR3 is 16 residues long. Germline trimming cut 2 bases from V and 2 bases from J; bases unmatched to any gene: 10. Written as DNA, the CDR3 is TGTGCCAGCAGCTTTCTCGGCCGGGGACTAACCTACGAGCAGTACTTC. Its translation: CASSFLGRGLTYEQYF.

This chain joins TRBV5-1 and TRBJ2-3, with a weak D call TRBD2 (5 bases). The germline CDR1 and CDR2 sequences are SGHRS and YFSETQ. This CDR3 has 14 residues. V gave up 0 bases and J gave up 6 bases, with 11 bases separating them. CDR3 sequence (DNA): TGCGCCAGCAGCTTGGTGCAGGCGGGTGATACGCAGTATTTT. This sequence encodes CASSLVQAGDTQYF.

This clonotype was detected a few times. This rearrangement joins TRBV15 to TRBJ1-2; unclear D gene. Germline CDR1 LNHNV, CDR2 YYDKDF (reference sequence). CDR3 length: 11 residues. V was trimmed by 3 bases and J by 4 bases, leaving 3 bases between them. This CDR3 is CATSSPYGYTF. The CDR3 DNA reads as TGTGCCACCAGCAGTCCCTATGGCTACACCTTC. The full variable domain, rest sourced from reference TRBV15 and TRBJ1-2, is DAMVIQNPRYQVTQFGKPVTLSCSQTLNHNVMYWYQQKSSQAPKLLFHYYDKDFNNEADTPDNFQSRRPNTSFCFLDIRSPGLGDTAMYLCATSSPYGYTFGSGTRLTVV.

This clonotype was picked up a small number of times. The chain combines TRBV27 with TRBJ2-2, with 7 positions matching TRBD1. CDR3 length: 15 residues. Losses at the gene ends were 5 bases for V and 0 bases for J; bases not matched to a gene: 3. The germline gives CDR1 MNHEY, CDR2 SMNVEV (reference sequence). The CDR3 sequence is CASSRQGTNTGELFF. The CDR3 coding sequence is TGTGCCAGCAGTCGACAGGGAACGAACACCGGGGAGCTGTTTTTT.

This clonotype was seen more than once but under ten times. The chain carries TRBV7-9 and TRBJ2-1, with D possibly being TRBD2 (5 bases). Between the trimmed V and J ends, which lost 5 bases and 2 bases, there was a span of 22 bases. Germline V gene data show CDR1 as SEHNR and CDR2 as FQNEAQ (reference sequence). The CDR3 runs 18 residues. The CDR3 loop reads CASSPNRALGRTYNEQFF. The CDR3 DNA reads as TGTGCCAGCAGCCCAAACCGGGCCTTAGGGAGAACCTACAATGAGCAGTTCTTC. The entire variable domain, with the rest obtained from reference TRBV7-9 and TRBJ2-1, is as follows: DTGVSQNPRHKITKRGQNVTFRCDPISEHNRLYWYRQTLGQGPEFLTYFQNEAQLEKSRLLSDRFSAERPKGSFSTLEIQRTEQGDSAMYLCASSPNRALGRTYNEQFFGPGTRLTVL.

This chain joins TRBV12-3 or TRBV12-4 and TRBJ1-1; unclear D gene. The V gene lost 6 bases and the J gene lost 10 bases, with 21 bases spanning the gap. The CDR3 has 14 residues. CDR3 residues: CASRLRGGVSGAFF. CDR3 nucleotides: TGTGCCAGCAGACTACGGGGTGGGGTTAGCGGAGCTTTCTTT.